Following are 19 T cell receptor beta chains from one sample sequenced in a study of HIV-infected children after antiretroviral therapy interruption (dated by TCRdb to about 2019). Libraries were made using 3' RACE. Reads for this sample came from an Illumina MiSeq. TCR libraries were generated from RNA by a 3' RACE protocol incorporating unique molecular identifiers so that PCR amplification bias could be corrected. The public reads were reprocessed in TCRdb via fastp at Q25 and MiXCR, keeping in-frame beta chains. Each CDR3 protein gets just one entry, which takes the most common genes and DNA from the rows behind it. Within this sample are some 90,000 distinct CDR3 sequences, with less than 7% of them counted one time only. The top ten clonotypes cover about 1.1% of the sample. The treatment or condition label for this specimen denotes: PENTA 11 planned treatment interruption arm or continuous ART arm.

The input for sequencing was CD45RA+ CD4+ T cells from PBMCs, pooled from several time points, taken from a donor given antiretroviral therapy, either interrupted or continuous. The sample's cell subset or site, from its label and the paper: naive CD4+ CD45RA+ CD45RO- T cells. The source of these receptors is a pool of human donors with HIV.

In its sample, this clonotype is medium-sized (0.01 to 0.1%). This chain connects TRBV20-1 to TRBJ2-7; weak D call: TRBD1 (7 bases). The germline gives CDR1 DFQATT, CDR2 SNEGSKA (reference sequence). CDR3 length: 16 amino acids. Between the trimmed V and J ends, which lost 0 bases and 5 bases, there was a span of 20 bases. The CDR3: CSARDRRGTAGHEQYF. The CDR3 DNA is TGCAGTGCTAGAGATCGCCGGGGGACAGCGGGTCACGAGCAGTACTTC.

This clonotype has a handful of counts. The V gene is TRBV14, the J gene TRBJ1-1, with D hard to call. Germline CDR1 and CDR2: SGHDN and FVKESK. With 1 base removed from V and 0 bases from J, the gap between germline ends came to 3 bases. This CDR3 comprises 13 residues. This CDR3 reads CASSQVLNTEAFF. As DNA, the CDR3 is TGTGCCAGCAGCCAAGTATTGAACACTGAAGCTTTCTTT.

This clonotype was observed at least ten times. The V call is TRBV18, the J call TRBJ2-7; D gene uncertain. The CDR3 runs 14 residues. The V and J ends lost 1 base and 5 bases respectively, with 12 bases between them. Looked up from germline, CDR1 is KGHSH and CDR2 is LQKENI. The CDR3 is CASSPLAAPHEQYF. The CDR3 DNA reads TGTGCCAGCTCACCACTGGCTGCTCCTCACGAGCAGTACTTC. Combining the CDR3 with reference TRBV18 and TRBJ2-7 gives the whole variable domain NAGVMQNPRHLVRRRGQEARLRCSPMKGHSHVYWYRQLPEEGLKFMVYLQKENIIDESGMPKERFSAEFPKEGPSILRIQQVVRGDSAAYFCASSPLAAPHEQYFGPGTRLTVT.

This clonotype was observed many times. The chain uses TRBV3-1 and TRBJ2-7, with D uncertain. Germline CDR1 is LGHDT and CDR2 is YNNKEL (reference sequence). This CDR3 spans 16 amino acids. Trimming pared 2 bases from V and 0 bases from J, leaving 14 bases between. The CDR3 spells CASSQPFTIYSYEQYF. As DNA, the CDR3 is TGTGCCAGCAGCCAACCGTTTACTATATACTCCTACGAGCAGTACTTC.

There are many counts of this clonotype. The V call is TRBV10-3, the J call TRBJ2-7; D not resolved. V was shortened by 7 bases and J by 0 bases, with 16 bases between the two germline ends. Germline V lookup: CDR1 ENHRY, CDR2 SYGVKD. There are 15 residues in the CDR3. The CDR3: CAIKRSAGPSYEQYF. The DNA for the CDR3 is TGTGCCATCAAGAGGAGCGCAGGTCCCTCCTACGAGCAGTACTTC.

This clonotype was detected many times. The rearrangement joins TRBV20-1 to TRBJ1-5, with 9 nucleotides matching TRBD1. The CDR3 loop spans 14 amino acids. J was trimmed by 6 bases and V by 6 bases; bases with no gene match: 9. Germline V gives CDR1 DFQATT, CDR2 SNEGSKA (reference sequence). The CDR3 sequence: CSAGGGTGSQPQHF. CDR3 nucleotide sequence: TGCAGTGCCGGGGGAGGGACAGGGTCTCAGCCCCAGCATTTT.

In this sample, this clonotype turned up many times. This rearrangement joins TRBV7-9 to TRBJ1-6; no definite D call. Germline CDR1 and CDR2: SEHNR and FQNEAQ (reference sequence). The CDR3 runs 12 residues. V gave up 5 bases and J gave up 7 bases, with 6 bases separating them. CDR3 nucleotides: TGTGCCAGCAGCGCGGGAAATTCACCCCTCCACTTT. Translated: CASSAGNSPLHF. Variable domain in full (rest from reference TRBV7-9 and TRBJ1-6): DTGVSQNPRHKITKRGQNVTFRCDPISEHNRLYWYRQTLGQGPEFLTYFQNEAQLEKSRLLSDRFSAERPKGSFSTLEIQRTEQGDSAMYLCASSAGNSPLHFGNGTRLTVT.

This clonotype was counted only a few times. CDR3 in amino acids: CASSLTGGSGMWGNEQFF. For the CDR3, the DNA is TGTGCCAGCAGTTTAACAGGGGGCTCTGGTATGTGGGGGAATGAGCAGTTCTTC. The chain is built from TRBV27 and TRBJ2-1, with 9 bases matching TRBD1. Germline loops: CDR1 MNHEY, CDR2 SMNVEV (reference sequence). This CDR3 region has 18 residues. Losses at the gene ends were 2 bases for V and 7 bases for J; bases not matched to a gene: 15.

Many counts were recorded for this clonotype. The rearrangement links TRBV19 to TRBJ2-2; unclear D gene. Trimming took off 5 bases at V and 4 bases at J, with 5 bases between the two ends. In germline, CDR1 is LNHDA, CDR2 SQIVND (reference sequence). CDR3 length equals 12 residues. Written as DNA, the CDR3 is TGTGCCAGTAGTCAGGTCACCGGGGAGCTGTTTTTT. Translated: CASSQVTGELFF. The full variable domain, in which reference TRBV19 and TRBJ2-2 provide the parts outside the CDR3, is DGGITQSPKYLFRKEGQNVTLSCEQNLNHDAMYWYRQDPGQGLRLIYYSQIVNDFQKGDIAEGYSVSREKKESFPLTVTSAQKNPTAFYLCASSQVTGELFFGEGSRLTVL.

This clonotype has at least ten counts. The CDR3 nucleotides read TGCGCCAGCAGCCCCTTTAGAGACAGGGAGTACAATGAGCAGTTCTTC. This sequence encodes CASSPFRDREYNEQFF. The chain uses TRBV5-1 and TRBJ2-1, with 7 bases that match TRBD1. The CDR3 is 16 amino acids. The trim removed 4 bases at V and 4 bases at J, leaving 11 bases unmatched. Looked up from germline, CDR1 is SGHRS and CDR2 is YFSETQ.

Ten or more counts support this clonotype. The chain links TRBV4-1 to TRBJ2-1, with a weak D call TRBD2 (5 bases). CDR3 size: 17 residues. Trimming took 1 base from V and 6 from J, leaving 19 bases between them. CDR1 and CDR2 (germline): MGHRA, YSYEKL. This chain's CDR3 is CASSQVVLADSGNEQFF. The CDR3, as DNA: TGCGCCAGCAGCCAAGTTGTCTTGGCGGACTCAGGCAATGAGCAGTTCTTC.

The chain uses TRBV5-1 and TRBJ2-7; D is unclear. The germline CDR1 and CDR2 sequences are SGHRS and YFSETQ. V dropped 0 bases and J dropped 0 bases, with 13 bases sitting between them. The CDR3 runs 16 residues. CDR3 sequence (DNA): TGCGCCAGCAGCTTGGCCCCTGTGGGGATCTCCTACGAGCAGTACTTC. It codes for CASSLAPVGISYEQYF.

The sample holds many counts of this clonotype. The chain employs TRBV13 and TRBJ2-1; 9 bases fit TRBD2. Germline V lookup: CDR1 PRHDT, CDR2 FYEKMQ (reference sequence). The V and J ends lost 3 bases and 7 bases, in that order; junction bases with no gene match: 7. The CDR3 extends over 15 amino acids. The CDR3 loop is CASSFQRGAGNEQFF. In DNA, the CDR3 is TGTGCCAGCAGCTTCCAGCGGGGGGCGGGAAATGAGCAGTTCTTC. Full variable domain (outside the CDR3, taken from reference TRBV13 and TRBJ2-1): AAGVIQSPRHLIKEKRETATLKCYPIPRHDTVYWYQQGPGQDPQFLISFYEKMQSDKGSIPDRFSAQQFSDYHSELNMSSLELGDSALYFCASSFQRGAGNEQFFGPGTRLTVL.

At least ten counts were recorded for this clonotype. J is TRBJ1-1 and V is TRBV6-6; D possibly corresponds to TRBD1 (5 bases). Trimming pared 6 bases from V and 11 bases from J, leaving 16 bases between. The CDR3 has 12 residues. Germline CDR1 MNHNY, CDR2 SVGAGI (reference sequence). The CDR3 sequence: CASRISGSGAFF. DNA for the CDR3: TGTGCCAGCAGGATTTCAGGGAGTGGGGCTTTCTTT.

This clonotype was seen at least ten times. V is TRBV29-1 and J is TRBJ1-1; D may be TRBD1 (5 bases). CDR1 is SQVTM and CDR2 is ANQGSEA in the germline V gene. V was shortened by 6 bases and J by 1 base, with 12 bases between the two germline ends. There are 13 residues in the CDR3. CDR3 residues: CSVGTDRNTEAFF. Here the CDR3 DNA reads TGCAGCGTAGGGACGGACCGGAACACTGAAGCTTTCTTT.

The table lists this clonotype with many counts. V gene TRBV4-2 combines with J gene TRBJ2-7, with 10 nucleotides matching TRBD1. V lost 2 bases, J lost 3 bases, and 7 bases stayed unmatched. The germline CDR1 and CDR2 sequences are LGHNA and YNFKEQ. This CDR3 has 16 amino acids. Written as DNA, the CDR3 is TGTGCCAGCAGCCAAAGGGACAGGGGACGCAACTACGAGCAGTACTTC. Translated, it gives CASSQRDRGRNYEQYF.

This clonotype was counted between two and nine times. The V gene is TRBV12-3 or TRBV12-4, the J gene TRBJ1-4; D perhaps matches TRBD1 (5 bases). Trimming removed 3 bases at V and 7 bases at J, with 9 bases between. The CDR3 length is 13 residues. CDR3 in DNA: TGTGCCAGCAGTTTCACAGGAGGTGAAAAACTGTTTTTT. Translated, it gives CASSFTGGEKLFF.

This clonotype was found many times. Relative to the germline gene, one junction end is altered; a read error may explain this. J is TRBJ2-5 and V is TRBV19; no definite D call. The CDR3 length is 12 residues. Per the germline V gene, CDR1 is LNHDA and CDR2 is SQIVND (reference sequence). As DNA, the CDR3 is TGTGCCAGCAGTATAGACCAAGACACCCAGTACTTT. Translating it yields CASSIDQDTQYF.

J is TRBJ1-2 and V is TRBV4-1; D is possibly TRBD1 (5 bases). Germline V gene data show CDR1 as MGHRA and CDR2 as YSYEKL. This CDR3 comprises 14 residues. Trimming stripped 2 bases from V and 4 bases from J, with 11 bases between. As DNA, the CDR3 is TGCGCCAGCAGCCAACCTGGGGGGGTCTATGGCTACACCTTC. It encodes CASSQPGGVYGYTF.